The clone carrying this T cell receptor (beta chain) was recorded once. CDR3 length equals 16 residues. V shed 0 bases and J shed 5 bases, with 13 bases lying between them. CDR1 MNHEY and CDR2 SVGEGT come from the germline V gene. Clones were sequenced by immunoSEQ multiplex PCR, and TCRdb holds only the in-frame ones, with some missing. The sample has tens of thousands of clones, 75% to 90% seen once. This record belongs to a study of blood T cell repertoires in COVID-19. Study as a whole: From T cells, B-cell-depleted T cells, or PBMCs came the material, which was cDNA or gDNA.

The chain uses TRBV6-2 or TRBV6-3 and TRBJ2-2; D might be TRBD2 (5 bases). This receptor was obtained from a woman over 75 with acute or convalescent COVID-19. Sequencing used peripheral blood. The DNA of the CDR3 is TGTGCCAGCAGTTACTCCCTTCACGACTATACCGGGGAGCTGTTTTTT. Translation gives CASSYSLHDYTGELFF.